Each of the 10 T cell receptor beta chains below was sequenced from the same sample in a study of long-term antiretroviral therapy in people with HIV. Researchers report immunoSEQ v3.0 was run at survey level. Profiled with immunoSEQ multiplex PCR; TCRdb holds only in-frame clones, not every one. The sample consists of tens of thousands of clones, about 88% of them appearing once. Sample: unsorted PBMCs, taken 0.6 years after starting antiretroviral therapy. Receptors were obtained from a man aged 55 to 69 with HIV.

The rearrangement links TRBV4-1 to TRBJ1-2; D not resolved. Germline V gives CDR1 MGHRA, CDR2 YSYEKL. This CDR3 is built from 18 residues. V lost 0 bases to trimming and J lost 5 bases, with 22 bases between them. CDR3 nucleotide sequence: TGCGCCAGCAGCCAAGAATCGACATCCCCTCTACTGAGGTATGGCTACACCTTC. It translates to CASSQESTSPLLRYGYTF.

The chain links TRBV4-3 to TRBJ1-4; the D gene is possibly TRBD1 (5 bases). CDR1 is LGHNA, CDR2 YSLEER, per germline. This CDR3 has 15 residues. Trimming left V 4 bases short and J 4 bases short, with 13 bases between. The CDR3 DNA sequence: TGCGCCAGCAGCCCGTCTGGACACCTTAATGAAAAACTGTTTTTT. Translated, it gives CASSPSGHLNEKLFF.

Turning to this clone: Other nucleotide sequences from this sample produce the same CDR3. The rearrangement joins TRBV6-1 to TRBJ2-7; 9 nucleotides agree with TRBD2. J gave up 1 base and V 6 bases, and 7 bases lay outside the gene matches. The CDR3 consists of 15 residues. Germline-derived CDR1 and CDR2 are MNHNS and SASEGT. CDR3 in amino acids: CASRETSGYSYEQYF. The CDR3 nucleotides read TGTGCCAGCAGGGAAACTAGCGGGTATTCCTACGAGCAGTACTTC.

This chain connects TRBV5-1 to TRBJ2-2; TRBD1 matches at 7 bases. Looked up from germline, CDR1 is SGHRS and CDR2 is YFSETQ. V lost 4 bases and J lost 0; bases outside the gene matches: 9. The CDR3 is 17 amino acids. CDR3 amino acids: CASSRLTGIPNTGELFF. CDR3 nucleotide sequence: TGCGCCAGCAGCCGACTGACAGGGATTCCGAACACCGGGGAGCTGTTTTTT.

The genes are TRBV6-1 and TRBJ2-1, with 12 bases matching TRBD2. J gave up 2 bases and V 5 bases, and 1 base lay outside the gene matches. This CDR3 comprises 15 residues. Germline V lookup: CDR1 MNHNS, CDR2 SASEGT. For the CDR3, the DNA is TGTGCCAGCAGTCGGACTAGCGGGACCTACAATGAGCAGTTCTTC. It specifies CASSRTSGTYNEQFF.

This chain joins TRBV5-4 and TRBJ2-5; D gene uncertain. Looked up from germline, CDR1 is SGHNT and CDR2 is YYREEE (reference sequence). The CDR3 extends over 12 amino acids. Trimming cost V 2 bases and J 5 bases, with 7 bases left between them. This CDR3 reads CASSFVGETQYF. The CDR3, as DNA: TGTGCCAGCAGCTTCGTGGGGGAGACCCAGTACTTC.

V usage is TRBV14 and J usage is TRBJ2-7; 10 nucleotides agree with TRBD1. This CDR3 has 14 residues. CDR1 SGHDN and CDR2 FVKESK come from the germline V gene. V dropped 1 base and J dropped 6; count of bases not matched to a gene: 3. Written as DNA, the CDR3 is TGTGCCAGCAGCCAAGCGGGACAGGGGATCGAGCAGTACTTC. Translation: CASSQAGQGIEQYF. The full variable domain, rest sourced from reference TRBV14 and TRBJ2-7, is EAGVTQFPSHSVIEKGQTVTLRCDPISGHDNLYWYRRVMGKEIKFLLHFVKESKQDESGMPNNRFLAERTGGTYSTLKVQPAELEDSGVYFCASSQAGQGIEQYFGPGTRLTVT.

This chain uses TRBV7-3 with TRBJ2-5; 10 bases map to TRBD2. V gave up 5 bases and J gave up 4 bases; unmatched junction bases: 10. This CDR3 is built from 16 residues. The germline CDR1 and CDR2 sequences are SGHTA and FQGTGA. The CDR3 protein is CASSPRTSGQGETQYF. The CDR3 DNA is TGTGCCAGCAGCCCCCGGACTAGCGGACAAGGAGAGACCCAGTACTTC.

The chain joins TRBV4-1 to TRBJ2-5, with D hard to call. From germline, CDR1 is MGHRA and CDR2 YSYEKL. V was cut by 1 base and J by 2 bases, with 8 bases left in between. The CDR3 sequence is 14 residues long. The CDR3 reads CASSQGLRQETQYF. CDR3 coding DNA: TGCGCCAGCAGCCAAGGCCTACGACAAGAGACCCAGTACTTC.

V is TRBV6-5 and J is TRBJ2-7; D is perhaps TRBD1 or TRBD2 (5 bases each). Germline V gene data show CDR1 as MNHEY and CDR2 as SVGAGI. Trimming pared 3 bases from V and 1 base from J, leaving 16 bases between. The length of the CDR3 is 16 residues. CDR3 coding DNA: TGTGCCAGCAGTTATTCCTCGGGACGGTTATCCTACGAGCAGTACTTC. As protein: CASSYSSGRLSYEQYF.